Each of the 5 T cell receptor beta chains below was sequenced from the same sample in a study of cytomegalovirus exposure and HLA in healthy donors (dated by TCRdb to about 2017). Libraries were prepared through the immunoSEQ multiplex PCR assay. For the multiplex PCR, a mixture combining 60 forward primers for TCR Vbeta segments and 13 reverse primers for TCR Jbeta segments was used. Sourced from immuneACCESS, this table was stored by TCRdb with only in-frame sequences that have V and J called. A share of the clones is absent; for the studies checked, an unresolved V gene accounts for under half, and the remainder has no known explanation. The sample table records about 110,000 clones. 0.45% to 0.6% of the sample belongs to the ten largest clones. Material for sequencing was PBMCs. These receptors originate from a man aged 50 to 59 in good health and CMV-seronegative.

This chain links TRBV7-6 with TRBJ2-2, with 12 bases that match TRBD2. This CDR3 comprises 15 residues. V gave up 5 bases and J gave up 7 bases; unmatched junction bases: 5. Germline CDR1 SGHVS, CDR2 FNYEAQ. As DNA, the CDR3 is TGTGCCAGCAGCCCTAGCGGGGGGGCAGGCGGGGAGCTGTTTTTT. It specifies CASSPSGGAGGELFF.

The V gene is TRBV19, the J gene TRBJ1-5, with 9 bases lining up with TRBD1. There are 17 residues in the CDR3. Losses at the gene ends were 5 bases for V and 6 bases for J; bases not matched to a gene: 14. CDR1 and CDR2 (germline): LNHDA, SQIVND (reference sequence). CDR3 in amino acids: CASSSGQGMSRGQPQHF. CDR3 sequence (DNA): TGTGCCAGTAGTTCTGGACAGGGGATGTCGCGAGGTCAGCCCCAGCATTTT.

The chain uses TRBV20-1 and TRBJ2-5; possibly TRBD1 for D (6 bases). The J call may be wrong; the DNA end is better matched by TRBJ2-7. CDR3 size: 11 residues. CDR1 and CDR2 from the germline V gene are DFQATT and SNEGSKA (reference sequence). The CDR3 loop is CSASNRDEQYF. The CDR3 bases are TGCAGTGCTAGTAACAGGGACGAGCAGTACTTC.

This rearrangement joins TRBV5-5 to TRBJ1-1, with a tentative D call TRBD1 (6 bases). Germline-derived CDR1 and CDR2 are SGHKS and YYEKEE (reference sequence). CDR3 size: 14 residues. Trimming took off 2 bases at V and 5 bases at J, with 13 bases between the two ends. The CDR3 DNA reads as TGTGCCAGCAGCTTTAATTTCAGGGGAACTGAAGCTTTCTTT. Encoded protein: CASSFNFRGTEAFF.

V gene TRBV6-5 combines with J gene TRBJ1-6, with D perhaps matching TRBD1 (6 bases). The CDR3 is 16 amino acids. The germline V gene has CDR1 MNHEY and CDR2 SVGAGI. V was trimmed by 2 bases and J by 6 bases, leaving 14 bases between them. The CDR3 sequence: CASSYDGQSGNSPLHF. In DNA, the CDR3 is TGTGCCAGCAGTTACGACGGACAGTCGGGTAATTCACCCCTCCACTTT.